This T cell receptor beta chain was observed in a study of blood T cell repertoires in COVID-19. Study at large: Donors in the United States, Italy and Spain gave samples during acute or convalescent COVID-19. The analysed material was cDNA or gDNA that came from T cells, B-cell-depleted T cells, or PBMCs.

Authors' methods: Amplification of reference gene primers was used by the study to estimate nucleated cell counts. TCRdb keeps only in-frame clones here, not all; method: immunoSEQ multiplex PCR. V and J calls and clone size follow that table, whereas D and trimming were derived from the DNA. This table has over 75,000 clones, roughly 79% appearing once. V was pared by 0 bases and J by 3 bases, with 23 bases between. The CDR3 has 19 residues. The sample consisted of peripheral blood. The chain employs TRBV5-3 and TRBJ2-3, with D perhaps TRBD2 (5 bases). TRBV5-3 is an ORF, with its function uncertain. This TCR was sampled from a human donor in a cohort sampled during active COVID-19. The CDR3 loop reads CARSLGVVLRVEPTDTQYF. As DNA, the CDR3 is TGTGCCAGAAGCTTGGGCGTCGTTTTGCGGGTAGAACCGACAGATACGCAGTATTTT.